The rows below give T cell receptor beta chains drawn from one sample of a study of OX40 agonist ivuxolimab in advanced cancers. The method was immunoSEQ multiplex PCR; TCRdb's version includes in-frame clones alone and lacks a portion of them. The sample has 70,000 to 100,000 clones, over 80% seen once. The input for sequencing was CD4+ or CD8+ T cells sorted from blood, taken in a trial of the OX40 agonist ivuxolimab. The origin of the receptors is an adult with an advanced solid tumor such as melanoma, head and neck, liver or kidney cancer. Both conserved end residues are part of each CDR3. The D gene is left open where the match is weak. Only part of the rows carry a size: once, few, many, or a class if the clone is expanded.

CDR3aa	CDR3nt	d_gene	len	j_gene	abundance	v_gene
CASSWTGELFF	TGTGCCAGCAGCTGGACCGGGGAGCTGTTTTTT	NA	11	TRBJ2-2	NA	TRBV7-8
CASSRTGGGTGELFF	TGTGCCAGCAGCCGGACAGGCGGTGGAACCGGGGAGCTGTTTTTT	TRBD1	15	TRBJ2-2	NA	TRBV7-6
CASSPGATEAFF	TGTGCCAGCAGCCCAGGGGCCACTGAAGCTTTCTTT	NA	12	TRBJ1-1	medium-sized	TRBV7-2
CAASSRANEKLFF	TGTGCCGCCTCGTCCCGGGCTAATGAAAAACTGTTTTTT	NA	13	TRBJ1-4	NA	TRBV6-5
CASSKGRQIANYGYTF	TGTGCCAGCAGCAAAGGGCGGCAGATTGCTAACTATGGCTACACCTTC	NA	16	TRBJ1-2	once	TRBV21-1
CASSSGRLAKNIQYF	TGTGCCAGCAGTTCGGGGAGGCTAGCCAAAAACATTCAGTACTTC	NA	15	TRBJ2-4	NA	TRBV28
CASSSPTSSYEQYF	TGTGCCAGCAGTTCCCCGACTAGCTCCTACGAGCAGTACTTC	NA	14	TRBJ2-7	NA	TRBV6-5
CAWSTGRSYEQYF	TGTGCCTGGTCGACAGGGAGGTCCTACGAGCAGTACTTC	NA	13	TRBJ2-7	NA	TRBV30
CASSLAGRSGYTF	TGCGCCAGCAGCTTGGCAGGGAGGTCCGGCTACACCTTC	NA	13	TRBJ1-2	NA	TRBV5-1
CASSAGPSYNEQFF	TGTGCCAGCAGCGCAGGGCCCTCCTACAATGAGCAGTTCTTC	NA	14	TRBJ2-1	once	TRBV27
CASTIGGWTEAFF	TGTGCCAGCACCATAGGAGGGTGGACTGAGGCTTTCTTT	NA	13	TRBJ1-1	NA	TRBV28
CASRGPGNEQFF	TGTGCCAGCAGAGGACCGGGCAATGAGCAGTTCTTC	NA	12	TRBJ2-1	NA	TRBV9
CASSTTGGSSGNTIYF	TGTGCCAGTAGTACGACAGGGGGTAGCTCTGGAAACACCATATATTTT	TRBD1	16	TRBJ1-3	NA	TRBV19
CASSLLAGYNEQFF	TGTGCCAGCAGTTTGCTGGCAGGATACAATGAGCAGTTCTTC	NA	14	TRBJ2-1	NA	TRBV6-1
CASSVYPAVTTYGYTF	TGTGCCAGTAGTGTTTATCCGGCGGTGACGACCTATGGCTACACCTTC	NA	16	TRBJ1-2	NA	TRBV19
CSVAGTSFYEQYF	TGCAGCGTTGCCGGGACTAGTTTTTACGAGCAGTACTTC	TRBD2	13	TRBJ2-7	NA	TRBV29-1
CASSQEWTGAEQYF	TGCGCCAGCAGCCAAGAGTGGACAGGGGCCGAGCAGTACTTC	TRBD1	14	TRBJ2-7	NA	TRBV4-1
CASRLGQGSTPQHF	TGTGCCAGTAGACTGGGACAGGGTAGTACGCCCCAGCATTTT	TRBD1	14	TRBJ1-5	few	TRBV19
CASSLGSTAFF	TGTGCCAGCAGCTTAGGGTCCACAGCTTTCTTT	NA	11	TRBJ1-1	NA	TRBV11-3
CASSQGPGPTYEQYF	TGCGCCAGCAGCCAAGGTCCAGGGCCAACCTACGAGCAGTACTTC	NA	15	TRBJ2-7	NA	TRBV4-1
CASSLLAGRIGDTQYF	TGTGCCAGCAGCTTACTAGCGGGGCGGATAGGGGATACGCAGTATTTT	TRBD2	16	TRBJ2-3	NA	TRBV7-9
CAWAREADLYGYTF	TGTGCCTGGGCCCGGGAGGCAGATCTCTATGGCTACACCTTC	NA	14	TRBJ1-2	NA	TRBV30
CASSSVEGPYEEKLFF	TGTGCCAGCAGTTCAGTGGAGGGACCCTATGAGGAAAAACTGTTTTTT	NA	16	TRBJ1-4	NA	TRBV2
CASSFDLRGTDTQYF	TGTGCCAGCAGTTTCGACCTCAGGGGTACAGATACGCAGTATTTT	NA	15	TRBJ2-3	NA	TRBV27
CASSHWEKETQYF	TGCGCCAGCAGCCATTGGGAAAAAGAGACCCAGTACTTC	NA	13	TRBJ2-5	NA	TRBV4-1
CASSSRTGENNEQFF	TGTGCCAGCAGCTCCCGGACAGGGGAAAACAATGAGCAGTTCTTC	TRBD1	15	TRBJ2-1	NA	TRBV7-3
CASSFSGNGELFF	TGTGCCAGCAGCTTTAGTGGGAACGGGGAGCTGTTTTTT	NA	13	TRBJ2-2	NA	TRBV7-9
CASSSTGLGFPTQYF	TGTGCCAGCAGCTCGACAGGCTTGGGATTTCCTACGCAGTATTTT	NA	15	TRBJ2-3	NA	TRBV5-6
CASSDIGLADTGELFF	TGTGCCAGCAGTGACATAGGATTAGCGGACACCGGGGAGCTGTTTTTT	NA	16	TRBJ2-2	NA	TRBV6-1
CASTPMGDGAGELFF	TGTGCCAGCACCCCGATGGGGGATGGGGCCGGGGAGCTGTTTTTT	NA	15	TRBJ2-2	NA	TRBV6-1
CSVEGVAGADTQYF	TGCAGCGTTGAAGGGGTTGCGGGAGCCGATACGCAGTATTTT	TRBD2	14	TRBJ2-3	NA	TRBV29-1
CASSRPGERGETQYF	TGTGCCAGCAGCCGCCCAGGGGAGAGGGGAGAGACCCAGTACTTC	NA	15	TRBJ2-5	NA	TRBV11-3
CASSLEGDSFYEQYF	TGTGCCAGCAGCTTGGAGGGGGACAGCTTCTACGAGCAGTACTTC	TRBD1	15	TRBJ2-7	few	TRBV5-5
CASSLGETGPNEQFF	TGTGCCAGCAGCTTGGGTGAGACAGGGCCCAATGAGCAGTTCTTC	TRBD1	15	TRBJ2-1	NA	TRBV5-8
CASSYVGTEAFF	TGTGCCAGCAGTTACGTGGGAACTGAAGCTTTCTTT	NA	12	TRBJ1-1	NA	TRBV6-5
CASSYSTGTVQETQYF	TGTGCCAGCAGTTACTCTACCGGGACCGTGCAAGAGACCCAGTACTTC	NA	16	TRBJ2-5	NA	TRBV6-5
CASSLSYAGGGGTEAFF	TGTGCCAGCAGTTTATCGTACGCTGGCGGCGGGGGAACTGAAGCTTTCTTT	NA	17	TRBJ1-1	NA	TRBV27
CASSAGTGGTGELFF	TGTGCCAGCAGTGCCGGGACAGGGGGCACCGGGGAGCTGTTTTTT	TRBD1	15	TRBJ2-2	NA	TRBV6-4
CASSLSTAGVSYNEQFF	TGTGCCAGCAGCTTAAGTACAGCGGGTGTATCCTACAATGAGCAGTTCTTC	NA	17	TRBJ2-1	NA	TRBV7-8
CASSLVQASTDTQYF	TGCGCCAGCAGCTTGGTACAGGCTAGCACAGATACGCAGTATTTT	NA	15	TRBJ2-3	NA	TRBV5-1
CSVETDSYEQYF	TGCAGCGTTGAAACAGACTCCTACGAGCAGTACTTC	NA	12	TRBJ2-7	NA	TRBV29-1
CSVLNQPQHF	TGCAGCGTTTTAAACCAGCCCCAGCATTTT	NA	10	TRBJ1-5	NA	TRBV29-1
CASSEGTGPLRDEQYF	TGTGCCAGCAGTGAAGGGACAGGACCCCTTCGGGACGAGCAGTACTTC	TRBD1	16	TRBJ2-7	NA	TRBV2
CASSELAAGAEAFF	TGTGCCAGCAGTGAATTGGCGGCAGGGGCTGAAGCTTTCTTT	NA	14	TRBJ1-1	once	TRBV6-1
CASSLTGRPSNQPQHF	TGCGCCAGCAGCCTGACTGGACGTCCTAGCAATCAGCCCCAGCATTTT	NA	16	TRBJ1-5	NA	TRBV5-1
CASSLVRAGIYEQFF	TGTGCCAGCAGCTTAGTTCGAGCGGGAATATATGAGCAGTTCTTC	TRBD2	15	TRBJ2-1	NA	TRBV7-9
CASSDGTSAYNEQFF	TGTGCCAGCAGCGATGGGACTAGCGCATACAATGAGCAGTTCTTC	TRBD2	15	TRBJ2-1	NA	TRBV9
CASSLTTSTEQFF	TGTGCCAGCAGCTTAACAACTAGCACTGAGCAGTTCTTC	NA	13	TRBJ2-1	once	TRBV7-9
CASSILGAELGFRYGYTF	TGTGCCAGTAGTATTTTGGGTGCGGAGCTAGGATTTCGCTATGGCTACACCTTC	NA	18	TRBJ1-2	NA	TRBV19
CASSSGEGEPQHF	TGCGCCAGCAGCTCGGGTGAGGGTGAGCCCCAGCATTTT	NA	13	TRBJ1-5	NA	TRBV5-1
CASSQGSSYEQYF	TGTGCCAGCAGCCAAGGGAGCTCTTACGAGCAGTACTTC	NA	13	TRBJ2-7	NA	TRBV14
CASFGTVSYNEQFF	TGTGCCAGCTTCGGGACAGTATCCTACAATGAGCAGTTCTTC	TRBD1	14	TRBJ2-1	NA	TRBV6-1
CASRSRTGQDQPQHF	TGTGCCAGCAGATCCAGGACAGGGCAGGATCAGCCCCAGCATTTT	TRBD1	15	TRBJ1-5	NA	TRBV6-6
CASSSTRTATYEQYF	TGTGCCAGCAGCTCCACAAGGACAGCTACCTACGAGCAGTACTTC	NA	15	TRBJ2-7	NA	TRBV9